The T cell receptor (beta chain) under discussion was sequenced for a study of T cell responses to AZD1222 COVID-19 vaccine. The study, taken as a whole, reports: Sampling that yielded the repertoires occurred only after the peak T cell response. CD4 TCRs associated with vaccination spanned spike, dominating at 160-218 and 743-854.

Details on this clone: No antigen is known for it.

This CDR3 contains 14 residues. Germline V gives CDR1 SGHNT, CDR2 YYREEE (reference sequence). V dropped 5 bases and J dropped 4; count of bases not matched to a gene: 4. The protocol was immunoSEQ multiplex PCR, while the TCRdb copy is restricted to in-frame clones and leaves out a portion. The sample carries approximately 150,000 clones, 94% recorded once. The sequenced sample was peripheral blood, obtained 28 days after the second AZD1222 dose. The clonotype comes from an adult who received the AZD1222 COVID-19 vaccine. The rearrangement joins TRBV5-4 to TRBJ2-7; 12 positions match TRBD2. In DNA form, the CDR3 reads TGTGCCAGCAGACCGACTAGCGGGAGTTACGAGCAGTACTTC. Protein product: CASRPTSGSYEQYF.